This TCR beta chain was profiled in a study of T cell changes during pregnancy in multiple sclerosis. Trimming stripped 7 bases from V and 6 bases from J, with 21 bases between. The CDR3 has 15 amino acids. The germline gives CDR1 ENHRY, CDR2 SYGVKD. The repertoire was sequenced with immunoSEQ multiplex PCR; TCRdb's copy has only in-frame clones and lacks some. The sample has tens of thousands of clones, roughly 92% seen once. The origin of this receptor is a female donor with multiple sclerosis, enrolled in a pregnancy study. Sequences were derived from peripheral blood, sampled after pregnancy. The chain combines TRBV10-3 with TRBJ2-5; D is possibly TRBD2 (6 bases). The CDR3: CAIMAGTLSSKTQYF. The CDR3 DNA sequence: TGTGCCATCATGGCCGGGACTCTATCGTCGAAGACCCAGTACTTC.